This passage covers 13 T cell receptor beta chains from one sample sequenced in a study of T-cell memory formation after mild COVID-19 (dated by TCRdb to the early 2020s). Libraries were prepared through 5' RACE. TCRdb shows the sequencer as Illumina NovaSeq 6000. Using fastp trimming at Q25 and MiXCR clonotype assembly, TCRdb reanalyzed the public sequencing data and kept in-frame beta chains. Duplicate CDR3 protein sequences are folded into a single record with the most common DNA and genes. Here the sample has roughly 130,000 distinct CDR3 sequences; approximately 15% occur a single time. The ten largest account for 4% to 6% of the sample. The sequencing input was PBMCs or a T cell subset sorted from them (not recorded which). The receptors derive from a man aged 18 to 29 who had mild COVID-19 (a few samples of this study predate the infection). The sample titles of this study are shuffled in the database, so cell type and time point are left out; the donor was told from shared clones.

The J gene is TRBJ2-3, the V gene TRBV6-2 or TRBV6-3; TRBD2 matches 7 bases. The CDR3 runs 13 residues. With V trimmed by 6 bases and J by 3 bases, 3 bases remained unmatched. Germline V gene lookup returns CDR1 MNHEY and CDR2 SVGEGT. The CDR3 here is CASRSGGTDTQYF. The CDR3 region has the DNA TGTGCCAGCAGGTCGGGGGGAACAGATACGCAGTATTTT.

CDR3 sequence: CASSLAGQIDEKLFF. The CDR3 coding sequence is TGTGCCAGCAGCCTTGCGGGACAGATAGATGAAAAACTGTTTTTT. This sequence joins TRBV5-4 and TRBJ1-4, with TRBD1 matching 7 bases. CDR3 length equals 15 residues. V shed 4 bases, J shed 6 bases, and the junction held 9 bases outside the gene matches. Germline CDR1 reads SGHNT; CDR2 reads YYREEE (reference sequence).

This clonotype was counted ten times or more. The chain recombines TRBV7-2 with TRBJ2-7; D is possibly TRBD1 or TRBD2 (5 bases each). Trimming cost V 1 base and J 2 bases, with 9 bases left between them. The CDR3 extends over 14 amino acids. CDR1 SGHTA and CDR2 FQGNSA come from the germline V gene. The CDR3 DNA is TGTGCCAGCAGCTTAGGTCCGGGGCCCTACGAGCAGTACGTC. Translating gives CASSLGPGPYEQYV.

This chain uses TRBV4-3 with TRBJ2-3, with 7 bases fitting TRBD2. The germline V gene has CDR1 LGHNA and CDR2 YSLEER. The CDR3 totals 18 residues. Losses at the gene ends were 0 bases for V and 2 bases for J; bases not matched to a gene: 11. The CDR3 protein is CASSQDVKPSGSTDTQYF. CDR3 coding DNA: TGCGCCAGCAGCCAAGATGTAAAGCCTAGCGGCTCCACAGATACGCAGTATTTT.

This clonotype showed up many times. The rearrangement uses TRBV12-3 or TRBV12-4 and TRBJ1-1; D is unclear. This CDR3 is built from 14 residues. With 6 bases removed from V and 0 bases from J, the gap between germline ends came to 11 bases. CDR3 region: CASRHRRLNTEAFF. The CDR3 DNA sequence: TGTGCCAGCAGACACCGGAGGCTGAACACTGAAGCTTTCTTT.

V and J are TRBV12-5 and TRBJ2-4; a weak D match, TRBD2 (6 bases). Germline V lookup: CDR1 LGHNT, CDR2 FRNRAP. Trimming removed 3 bases from V and 0 bases from J, with 9 bases in between. This CDR3 spans 15 amino acids. In DNA form, the CDR3 reads TGTGCTAGTGGTTTAGGGACTCCAGCCAAAAACATTCAGTACTTC. Translated: CASGLGTPAKNIQYF.

The rearrangement joins TRBV7-2 to TRBJ1-2; possibly TRBD1 for D (5 bases). Germline CDR1 is SGHTA and CDR2 is FQGNSA. Trimming shortened V by 4 bases and J by 4 bases, and 10 bases separated the two germline ends. This CDR3 is 13 amino acids long. CDR3 region: CASSSNGGYGYTF. The CDR3 nucleotides read TGTGCCAGCAGCTCAAACGGGGGCTATGGCTACACCTTC.

The rearrangement links TRBV30 to TRBJ2-7; possible D gene TRBD2, 6 bases. The CDR3 covers 13 residues. The germline CDR1 and CDR2 sequences are GTSNPN and SVGIG (reference sequence). The V end lost 4 bases, the J end lost 4 bases, and 14 bases lay between the germline ends. DNA of the CDR3: TGTGCCTGGACACCCCGGCTAGCGTACGAGCAGTACTTC. This codes for CAWTPRLAYEQYF.

CDR3 in DNA: TGCGCCAGCAGCTTGCTCCCTGAGTATGGCTACACCTTC. It yields the protein CASSLLPEYGYTF. The chain joins TRBV5-1 to TRBJ1-2; D gene uncertain. The V end was cut by 1 base, the J end by 5 bases, with 9 bases between. Germline V CDR1 and CDR2: SGHRS, YFSETQ. The length of the CDR3 is 13 residues. Filled out from reference TRBV5-1 and TRBJ1-2, the complete variable domain reads KAGVTQTPRYLIKTRGQQVTLSCSPISGHRSVSWYQQTPGQGLQFLFEYFSETQRNKGNFPGRFSGRQFSNSRSEMNVSTLELGDSALYLCASSLLPEYGYTFGSGTRLTVV.

V is TRBV20-1 and J is TRBJ2-3; D call uncertain. Germline V lookup: CDR1 DFQATT, CDR2 SNEGSKA (reference sequence). The CDR3 is 13 amino acids. The ends were cut back, 1 base at V and 6 bases at J, with 11 bases in the middle. CDR3 nucleotides: TGCAGTGCTAGAGGCGTAGCAGGCGATACGCAGTATTTT. The encoded protein is CSARGVAGDTQYF.

In its sample, this clonotype was seen many times. The chain carries TRBV7-6 and TRBJ2-2; D may correspond to TRBD1 or TRBD2 (6 bases each). This CDR3 has 13 residues. Germline CDR1 SGHVS, CDR2 FNYEAQ. V lost 8 bases to trimming and J lost 6 bases, with 13 bases between them. CDR3 amino acids: CASGGQNSGELFF. The CDR3 nucleotides read TGTGCCAGCGGGGGGCAAAACTCCGGGGAGCTGTTTTTT.

The chain uses TRBV6-5 and TRBJ1-1; 8 positions agree with TRBD1. The CDR3 contains 15 residues. Germline V gene lookup returns CDR1 MNHEY and CDR2 SVGAGI. Trimming cost V 5 bases and J 1 base; bases outside gene matches: 6. CDR3 in DNA: TGTGCCAGCAGTGCAACCGGACAGGGGAACACTGAAGCTTTCTTT. Translating gives CASSATGQGNTEAFF.

This clonotype was counted between two and nine times. The chain recombines TRBV5-1 with TRBJ2-2; 12 nucleotides match TRBD2. CDR1 is SGHRS and CDR2 is YFSETQ in the germline V gene. The CDR3 contains 15 residues. Trimming at V came to 6 bases and at J to 3 bases, leaving 3 bases not matched to a gene. CDR3 coding DNA: TGCGCCAGCACAGGACTAGCGGGGTACACCGGGGAGCTGTTTTTT. Translation gives CASTGLAGYTGELFF.